Sequencing of this T cell receptor (beta chain) was carried out in a study of identical twins. Each CDR3 protein is one row after TCRdb ran MiXCR on the 5' RACE reads. The table has 550,000 to 800,000 distinct CDR3 sequences, roughly 7.2% seen once. In this sample, this clonotype turned up many times. What it binds is unknown. Donors uniformly comprised healthy Caucasians. Study observations and caveats: Excess sharing between twins was weaker in beta out-of-frame sequences. Within twin pairs, the out-of-frame alpha sequences they shared showed excess low generation probability.

The same data also went into a second study, on yellow fever vaccine responses in identical twins. That publication notes: Reportedly, the response of twins' T cells to the vaccine seemed partly convergent, partly personalized.

The sequenced sample was PBMCs. The origin of this receptor is a woman aged 18-35 years in good health.

The chain's CDR3 is CASSHRGLSEAFF. The DNA of the CDR3 is TGTGCCAGCAGCCACAGGGGTCTGTCTGAAGCTTTCTTT. The rearrangement links TRBV11-2 to TRBJ1-1, with 7 positions matching TRBD1. J gave up 6 bases and V 5 bases, and 6 bases lay outside the gene matches. The CDR3 is made up of 13 amino acids. Germline V gene lookup returns CDR1 SGHAT and CDR2 FQNNGV.